This paragraph covers one T cell receptor (beta chain) sequence. As yet, its antigen is unknown. This sample was included in a study of graft-versus-host responses after intestinal transplantation. Study context: The study gave all recipients anti-thymocyte globulin induction, then tacrolimus and steroids for approximately three years.

Libraries were prepared by immunoSEQ multiplex PCR; TCRdb keeps only in-frame clonotypes and omits some of them. The repertoire includes 75,000 to 95,000 clones, roughly 91% of them detected once, and approximately 2% sits in the top ten. The TCR comes from a human donor who received an intestinal transplant. The input for sequencing was unstimulated CD8+ T cells sorted from spleen or lymph node cells, taken before intestinal transplant.

The CDR3 protein is CASSQISGGSNEQFF. The CDR3 bases are TGCGCCAGCAGCCAAATTAGCGGGGGAAGCAATGAGCAGTTCTTC. The chain links TRBV4-3 to TRBJ2-1; 9 nucleotides align to TRBD2. V lost 2 bases, J lost 6 bases, and 5 bases stayed unmatched. Germline V gene data show CDR1 as LGHNA and CDR2 as YSLEER. The CDR3 is made up of 15 amino acids.